This T cell receptor (beta chain) came from a study of shared clonotypes between healthy human individuals (dated by TCRdb to 2020 to 2022). For the wider study: A couple of women and a few men aged 18 to 49 years were included in the cohort. Blood TCR repertoires of a handful of healthy adults were deeply sequenced to estimate repertoire size and the extent of clonotype sharing between individuals. Libraries were prepared and TCR repertoires were sequenced by different laboratories using diverse techniques, in order to increase sequencing depth and limit assay-specific biases. Each donor's leukapheresis produced roughly between about 0.8 and 10 billion PBMCs.

The donors were healthy, HIV-negative adults who had no recently reported acute infections or vaccinations. Every donor was a Caucasian adult living in Nashville, Tennessee, USA. In the unsorted samples, 90 million to 100 million PBMCs were counted, and genomic DNA was extracted using the QIAamp DNA Blood Mini kit. Blood was obtained by leukapheresis, after which PBMCs were separated by Ficoll-Histopaque density gradient centrifugation and cryopreserved in liquid nitrogen vapor phase. V is cut by 0 bases and J by 2 bases, and the space between the germline ends is 10 bases. From a lookup of the germline V gene, CDR1 and CDR2 are SGDLS and YYNGEE. There are 15 amino acids in the CDR3, from cysteine to phenylalanine inclusive. The DNA shown is the 45-base CDR3, in frame from base 1. Using the deep immunoSEQ assay, multiplex PCR amplified TCR CDR3 regions from genomic DNA. Extracted genomic DNA from each cell subset was distributed evenly across all wells of several immunoSEQ 96-well plates, and each plate was treated as a replicate. Each replicate PCR for unsorted PBMC received approximately 0.3 ug genomic DNA, equal to 30,000 or so T cell genomes. Ten immunoSEQ deep assay plates were used to sequence the unsorted PBMC genomic DNA. Purified libraries were measured with a Qubit 3.0 fluorometer, size-checked on a Bioanalyzer 2100, and measured again with the KAPA Library Quantification kit. Every immunoSEQ 96-well plate was sequenced on a dedicated single-read 150-cycle Illumina NextSeq 550 flow cell. In the source study's methods: Because only junctional sequences without quality scores were contained in the immunoSEQ output, filtering matching that applied to full-length reads could not be performed. To assign V/J genes and CDR3, sequences were annotated using PyIR, a Python wrapper for IgBLAST v1.9, with IMGT germline references. Reads were removed for weak V/J assignments (E-value above 1e-6), missing CDR3, stop codons, out-of-frame junctions, or ambiguous translated residues. V3J clonotypes were defined as sequences sharing the same inferred V gene, J gene, and CDR3 amino acid sequence. To compute the percentage overlap between repertoires, the number of shared unique clonotypes was divided by the size of the smaller repertoire. Richness of each repertoire was evaluated using RTK rarefaction, the Chao1 estimator, and Recon v2.1 estimates of unobserved clonotypes. TCRdb re-hosts the immuneACCESS table, in-frame sequences only. Its copies lack some clones; in the studies checked, an unresolved V gene accounts for under half of them, and the cause for the rest is not known. V and J calls and clone size are copied from that table; D and trimming were computed from the DNA. Recorded for this sample are about 490,000 clones; roughly 80% of them occurred a single time. Roughly 12% of the sample is taken by the ten largest.

Overall study results and their limits: Sampling was limited to blood, and TCR repertoires in tissue likely differ from TCR repertoires in blood. The small number of donors limited the genetic and exposure-history diversity represented. Pairwise subsampling led to the expectation that sequencing depth would affect the degree of clonotype sharing among donors.

In regard to this clone: What antigen it recognizes has not been identified. Base qualities are not provided; no much larger clone lies one nucleotide away.

The TCR was taken from a woman in her thirties or forties in good health. Some clones in this sample may be carry-over from other donors' samples. The sample taken for sequencing was PBMCs. Recombination joined TRBV9 with TRBJ2-3; the D gene is not confidently resolved. The CDR3 reads as follows: CASSVVVGNTDTQYF. The DNA is TGTGCCAGCAGCGTAGTAGTCGGAAACACAGATACGCAGTATTTT.